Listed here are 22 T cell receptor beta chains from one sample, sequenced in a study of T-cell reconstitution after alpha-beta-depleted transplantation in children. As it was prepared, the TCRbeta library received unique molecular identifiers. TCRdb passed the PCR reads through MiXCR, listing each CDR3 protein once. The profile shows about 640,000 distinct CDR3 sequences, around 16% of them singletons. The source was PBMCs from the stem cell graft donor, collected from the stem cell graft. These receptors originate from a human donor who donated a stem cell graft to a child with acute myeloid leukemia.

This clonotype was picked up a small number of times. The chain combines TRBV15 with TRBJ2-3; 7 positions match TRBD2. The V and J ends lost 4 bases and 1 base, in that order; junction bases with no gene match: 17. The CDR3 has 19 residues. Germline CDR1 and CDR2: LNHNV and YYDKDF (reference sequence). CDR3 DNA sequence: TGTGCCACCAGCACTTCGACTAGCTGGGGCTCTCTTCGCACAGATACGCAGTATTTT. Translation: CATSTSTSWGSLRTDTQYF.

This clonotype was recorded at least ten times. DNA of the CDR3: TGCGCCAGCAGCTTAACAGACTCCTACGAGCAGTACTTC. It translates to CASSLTDSYEQYF. The rearrangement joins TRBV5-1 to TRBJ2-7; no clear D. Germline-derived CDR1 and CDR2 are SGHRS and YFSETQ. The CDR3 spans 13 residues. V dropped 2 bases and J dropped 0 bases, with 6 bases sitting between them.

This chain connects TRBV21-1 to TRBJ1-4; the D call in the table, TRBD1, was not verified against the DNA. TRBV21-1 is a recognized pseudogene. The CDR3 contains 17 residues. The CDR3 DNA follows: TGTGCCAGCAGCAAAAAAGGACAGGGGTCAACTAATGAAAAACTGTTTTTT. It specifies CASSKKGQGSTNEKLFF.

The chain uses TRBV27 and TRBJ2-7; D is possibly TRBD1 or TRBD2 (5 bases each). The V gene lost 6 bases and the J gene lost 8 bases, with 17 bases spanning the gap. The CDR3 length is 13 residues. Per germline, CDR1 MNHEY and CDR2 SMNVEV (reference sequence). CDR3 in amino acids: CASRRDGAAQQYF. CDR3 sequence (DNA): TGTGCCAGCAGGAGGGACGGAGCGGCGCAGCAGTACTTC.

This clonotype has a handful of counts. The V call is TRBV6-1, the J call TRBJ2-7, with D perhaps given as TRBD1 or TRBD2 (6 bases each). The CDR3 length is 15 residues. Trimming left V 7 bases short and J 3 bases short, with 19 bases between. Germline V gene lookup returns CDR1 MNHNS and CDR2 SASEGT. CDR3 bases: TGTGCCAGCACCCCAGACTGGGGGGCGTTCTACGAGCAGTACGTC. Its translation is CASTPDWGAFYEQYV.

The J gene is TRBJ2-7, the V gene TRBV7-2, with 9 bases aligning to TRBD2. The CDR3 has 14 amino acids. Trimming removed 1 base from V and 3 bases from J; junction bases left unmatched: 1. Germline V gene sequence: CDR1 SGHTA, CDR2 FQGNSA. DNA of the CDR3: TGTGCCAGCAGCTTAGGACTAGCGGTCTACGAGCAGTACTTC. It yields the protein CASSLGLAVYEQYF.

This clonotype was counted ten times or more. Written as DNA, the CDR3 is TGCAGCGTTGATGTGATGGGACTCGCTGGTGAGCAGTTCTTC. Protein sequence: CSVDVMGLAGEQFF. The V gene is TRBV29-1, the J gene TRBJ2-1, with a weak D call TRBD2 (6 bases). With 3 bases removed from V and 9 bases from J, the gap between germline ends came to 18 bases. Germline V gene lookup returns CDR1 SQVTM and CDR2 ANQGSEA. The CDR3 length is 14 residues.

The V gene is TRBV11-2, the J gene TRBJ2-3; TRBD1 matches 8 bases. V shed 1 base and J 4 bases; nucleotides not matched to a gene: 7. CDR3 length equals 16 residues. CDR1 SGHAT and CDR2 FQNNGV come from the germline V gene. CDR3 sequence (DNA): TGTGCCAGCAGCTTAGGGACAGGGATGAGTCCAGATACGCAGTATTTT. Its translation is CASSLGTGMSPDTQYF.

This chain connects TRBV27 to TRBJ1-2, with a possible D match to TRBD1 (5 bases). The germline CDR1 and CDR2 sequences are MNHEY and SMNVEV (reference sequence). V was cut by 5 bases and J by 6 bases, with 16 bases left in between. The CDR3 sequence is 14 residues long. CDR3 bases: TGTGCCAGCAGTCTAGCCCCCTCGACAGATGGCTACACCTTC. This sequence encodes CASSLAPSTDGYTF.

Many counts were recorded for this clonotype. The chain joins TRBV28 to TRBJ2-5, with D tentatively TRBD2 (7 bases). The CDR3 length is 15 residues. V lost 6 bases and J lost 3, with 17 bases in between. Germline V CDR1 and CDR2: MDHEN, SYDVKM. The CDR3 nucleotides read TGTGCCAGCAGCCATGGGGGGGGCACCGAAGAGACCCAGTACTTC. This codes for CASSHGGGTEETQYF.

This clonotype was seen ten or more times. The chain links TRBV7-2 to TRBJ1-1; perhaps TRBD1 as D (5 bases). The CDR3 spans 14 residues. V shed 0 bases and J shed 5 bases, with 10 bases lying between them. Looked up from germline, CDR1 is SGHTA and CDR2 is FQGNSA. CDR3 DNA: TGTGCCAGCAGCTTAGCGGGGGTACGGACTGAAGCTTTCTTT. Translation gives CASSLAGVRTEAFF.

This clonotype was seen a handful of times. The CDR3 spells CASRRRGASSYNEQFF. The CDR3, as DNA: TGTGCCAGCAGAAGGCGGGGGGCTAGCTCCTACAATGAGCAGTTCTTC. V gene TRBV7-2 combines with J gene TRBJ2-1; TRBD2 aligns across 8 bases. The V and J ends lost 6 bases and 0 bases, in that order; junction bases with no gene match: 7. Looked up from germline, CDR1 is SGHTA and CDR2 is FQGNSA. This CDR3 comprises 16 residues.

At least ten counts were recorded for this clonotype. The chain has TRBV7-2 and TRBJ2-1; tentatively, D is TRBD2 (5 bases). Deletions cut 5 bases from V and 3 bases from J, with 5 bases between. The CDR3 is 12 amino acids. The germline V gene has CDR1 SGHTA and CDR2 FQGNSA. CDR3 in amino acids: CASSRDYNEQFF. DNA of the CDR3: TGTGCCAGCAGCCGGGACTACAATGAGCAGTTCTTC.

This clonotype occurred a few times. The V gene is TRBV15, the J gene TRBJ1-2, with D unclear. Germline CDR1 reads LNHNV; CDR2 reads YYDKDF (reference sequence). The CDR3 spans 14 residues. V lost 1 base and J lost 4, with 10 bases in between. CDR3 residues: CATSRGKGSYGYTF. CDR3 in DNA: TGTGCCACCAGCAGAGGGAAGGGTTCCTATGGCTACACCTTC.

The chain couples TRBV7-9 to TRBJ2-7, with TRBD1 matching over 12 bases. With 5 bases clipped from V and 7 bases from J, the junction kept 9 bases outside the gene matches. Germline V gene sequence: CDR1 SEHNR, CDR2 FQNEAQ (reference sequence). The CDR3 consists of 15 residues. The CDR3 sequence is CASSRLGQGAGEQYF. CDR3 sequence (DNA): TGTGCCAGCAGCCGACTGGGACAGGGGGCCGGTGAGCAGTACTTC. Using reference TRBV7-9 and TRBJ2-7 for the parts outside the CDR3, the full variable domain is DTGVSQNPRHKITKRGQNVTFRCDPISEHNRLYWYRQTLGQGPEFLTYFQNEAQLEKSRLLSDRFSAERPKGSFSTLEIQRTEQGDSAMYLCASSRLGQGAGEQYFGPGTRLTVT.

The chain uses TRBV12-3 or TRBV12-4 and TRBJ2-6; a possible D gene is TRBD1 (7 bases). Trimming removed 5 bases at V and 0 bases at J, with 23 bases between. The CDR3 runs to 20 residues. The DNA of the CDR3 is TGTGCCAGCAGTCGAATAACAGGGGACTCACGCTTCTCTGGGGCCAACGTCCTGACTTTC. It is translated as CASSRITGDSRFSGANVLTF.

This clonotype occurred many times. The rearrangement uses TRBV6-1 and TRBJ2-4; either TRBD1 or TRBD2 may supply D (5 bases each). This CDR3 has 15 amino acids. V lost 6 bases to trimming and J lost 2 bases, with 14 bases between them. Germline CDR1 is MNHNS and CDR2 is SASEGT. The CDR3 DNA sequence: TGTGCCAGCAGCCACCAGGGACGGACCAAAAACATTCAGTACTTC. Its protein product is CASSHQGRTKNIQYF.

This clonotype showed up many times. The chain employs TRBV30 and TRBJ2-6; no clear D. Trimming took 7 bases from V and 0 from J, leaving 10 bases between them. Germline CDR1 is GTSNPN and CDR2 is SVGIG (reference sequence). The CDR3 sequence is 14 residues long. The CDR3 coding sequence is TGTGCCTCGATTCAAGGCTCTGGGGCCAACGTCCTGACTTTC. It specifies CASIQGSGANVLTF.

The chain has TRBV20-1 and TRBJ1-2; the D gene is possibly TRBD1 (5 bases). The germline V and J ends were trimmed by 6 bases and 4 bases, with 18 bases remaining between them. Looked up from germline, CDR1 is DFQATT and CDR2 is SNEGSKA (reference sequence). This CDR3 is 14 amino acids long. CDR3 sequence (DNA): TGCAGTGCCGTACACCCACGGGGGACCTATGGCTACACCTTC. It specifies CSAVHPRGTYGYTF.

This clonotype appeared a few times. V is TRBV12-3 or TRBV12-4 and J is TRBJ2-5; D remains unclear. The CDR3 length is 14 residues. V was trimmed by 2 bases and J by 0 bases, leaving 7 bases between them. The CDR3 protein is CASSLKADQETQYF. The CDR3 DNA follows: TGTGCCAGCAGTTTAAAAGCTGACCAAGAGACCCAGTACTTC.

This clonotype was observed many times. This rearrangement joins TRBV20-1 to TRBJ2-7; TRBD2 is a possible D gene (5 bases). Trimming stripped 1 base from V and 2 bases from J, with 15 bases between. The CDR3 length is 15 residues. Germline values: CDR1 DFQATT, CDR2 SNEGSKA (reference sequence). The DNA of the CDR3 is TGCAGTGCTAGAGGAAGAGCGGAGACGCCCTACGAGCAGTACGTC. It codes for CSARGRAETPYEQYV.

The CDR3 DNA is TGTGCCAGCAGCATAGGTACGTCCGTCTACAATGAGCAGTTCTTC. Translation: CASSIGTSVYNEQFF. The rearrangement joins TRBV7-2 to TRBJ2-1; D is uncertain. CDR3 length: 15 amino acids. V gave up 5 bases and J gave up 3 bases, with 14 bases separating them. Germline V gene sequence: CDR1 SGHTA, CDR2 FQGNSA. The whole variable domain, remainder taken from reference TRBV7-2 and TRBJ2-1, is GAGVSQSPSNKVTEKGKDVELRCDPISGHTALYWYRQSLGQGLEFLIYFQGNSAPDKSGLPSDRFSAERTGGSVSTLTIQRTQQEDSAVYLCASSIGTSVYNEQFFGPGTRLTVL.